Shown below are 21 T cell receptor beta chains from a single sample sequenced in a study of beta chain features in type 1 diabetes (dated by TCRdb to the late 2010s). The paper's findings and limits, for the study overall: A moderate but significant shortening of TCRB CDR3 length was observed in type 1 diabetes patients in all four CD4+ subsets.

Library generation was performed with the immunoSEQ multiplex PCR assay. The High Capacity cDNA Reverse Transcription Kit was used to reverse transcribe all of the isolated RNA, meaning that expressed TCRB transcripts were what got sequenced. The table comes from immuneACCESS by way of TCRdb, which keeps in-frame sequences with V and J called. Part of the clones is missing from these tables; in studies checked, under half for an unresolved V gene and the rest for unknown reasons. This sample comprises nearly 700,000 clones, around an eighth of them detected only once. Together, the top ten hold less than 0.025% of the sample. No antigens are known for them. Sample: naive CD4+ T cells from blood. The cell subset or site label, as the study defines it: true naive CD4+ T cells. The origin of the receptors is a man between 18 and 35 years old with type 1 diabetes.

This clone has just a few counts. The chain has TRBV11-2 and TRBJ1-4; the D gene is possibly TRBD1 (6 bases). Per germline, CDR1 SGHAT and CDR2 FQNNGV. This CDR3 has 12 residues. V gave up 2 bases and J gave up 12 bases, with 10 bases separating them. The CDR3 DNA follows: TGTGCCAGCAGCTTAACACAGGGAGAACTGTTTTTT. As protein: CASSLTQGELFF.

V gene TRBV28 combines with J gene TRBJ2-7, with D unclear. Germline-derived CDR1 and CDR2 are MDHEN and SYDVKM. The CDR3 length is 13 residues. V was pared by 1 base and J by 5 bases, with 9 bases between. The CDR3 spells CASSLSGRDEQYF. The CDR3 nucleotides read TGTGCCAGCAGTTTATCCGGTAGGGACGAGCAGTACTTC. Full variable domain (outside the CDR3, taken from reference TRBV28 and TRBJ2-7): DVKVTQSSRYLVKRTGEKVFLECVQDMDHENMFWYRQDPGLGLRLIYFSYDVKMKEKGDIPEGYSVSREKKERFSLILESASTNQTSMYLCASSLSGRDEQYFGPGTRLTVT.

This clone was detected only a few times. The V and J genes are TRBV14 and TRBJ2-7, with D perhaps matching TRBD2 (5 bases). The CDR3 is 15 amino acids. The germline V gene has CDR1 SGHDN and CDR2 FVKESK. Trimming shortened V by 5 bases and J by 3 bases, and 17 bases separated the two germline ends. Written as DNA, the CDR3 is TGTGCCAGCAGCAAAAGACGGGGAGAGGACTACGAGCAGTACTTC. This sequence encodes CASSKRRGEDYEQYF.

This clone has more than one count but fewer than ten. The chain recombines TRBV25-1 with TRBJ1-1; D is ambiguous. This CDR3 is 13 amino acids long. The V gene lost 4 bases and the J gene lost 7 bases, with 13 bases spanning the gap. The germline V gene has CDR1 MGHDK and CDR2 SYGVNS. The CDR3 DNA is TGTGCCAGCAGTGGCGCCTTCGGCGATGAAGCTTTCTTT. Translation: CASSGAFGDEAFF. Supplemented by reference TRBV25-1 and TRBJ1-1, the full variable domain reads EADIYQTPRYLVIGTGKKITLECSQTMGHDKMYWYQQDPGMELHLIHYSYGVNSTEKGDLSSESTVSRIRTEHFPLTLESARPSHTSQYLCASSGAFGDEAFFGQGTRLTVV.

The gene calls are TRBV6-6 and TRBJ2-5, with D hard to call. The CDR3 extends over 13 amino acids. Germline V CDR1 and CDR2: MNHNY, SVGAGI (reference sequence). Deletions cut 2 bases from V and 2 bases from J, with 6 bases between. The CDR3 nucleotides are TGTGCCAGCAGTTACGGAATACAAGAGACCCAGTACTTC. Translating it yields CASSYGIQETQYF.

The V call is TRBV6-1, the J call TRBJ1-1; 9 bases agree with TRBD1. Looked up from germline, CDR1 is MNHNS and CDR2 is SASEGT. The CDR3 has 12 amino acids. The trim removed 10 bases at V and 4 bases at J, leaving 4 bases unmatched. The CDR3 bases are TGTGCCATGTGGGACAGGGCCACTGAAGCTTTCTTT. Its translation is CAMWDRATEAFF.

The chain combines TRBV6-5 with TRBJ2-2; no firm D call. Trimming removed 0 bases from V and 3 bases from J, with 8 bases in between. Germline loops: CDR1 MNHEY, CDR2 SVGAGI. CDR3 length: 15 amino acids. CDR3 DNA: TGTGCCAGCAGTTACTCGAGAGTCTACACCGGGGAGCTGTTTTTT. It encodes CASSYSRVYTGELFF.

The chain couples TRBV2 to TRBJ1-2, with D possibly being TRBD1 (6 bases). The V gene lost 2 bases and the J gene lost 4 bases, with 11 bases spanning the gap. In germline, CDR1 is SNHLY, CDR2 FYNNEI. The CDR3 totals 14 residues. CDR3 nucleotide sequence: TGTGCCAGCAGTGAACAGGGGAGCCCCTATGGCTACACCTTC. Translated, it gives CASSEQGSPYGYTF.

This sequence joins TRBV7-6 and TRBJ1-2, with D unclear. This CDR3 is 14 amino acids long. Germline V CDR1 and CDR2: SGHVS, FNYEAQ. Trimming took 5 bases from V and 0 from J, leaving 10 bases between them. In DNA, the CDR3 is TGTGCCAGCAGCCCCGGCACAGCTAACTATGGCTACACCTTC. Translation gives CASSPGTANYGYTF.

This clone has more than one count but fewer than ten. The chain carries TRBV6-5 and TRBJ2-7; 12 positions agree with TRBD1. Trimming cost V 0 bases and J 5 bases; bases outside gene matches: 2. This CDR3 has 15 amino acids. Germline loops: CDR1 MNHEY, CDR2 SVGAGI. The chain's CDR3 is CASSYSGTGGHEQYF. CDR3 in DNA: TGTGCCAGCAGTTACTCCGGGACAGGGGGCCACGAGCAGTACTTC.

There are a few counts of this clone. This chain joins TRBV2 and TRBJ1-6; maybe TRBD1 (5 bases). Trimming stripped 10 bases from V and 19 bases from J, with 23 bases between. In germline, CDR1 is SNHLY, CDR2 FYNNEI. The length of the CDR3 is 12 residues. The DNA for the CDR3 is TGTGCCACAACCCCGGTGGGGCAGGGAGTACACTTT. Its translation: CATTPVGQGVHF.

The J gene is TRBJ2-7, the V gene TRBV11-2; D not certain. Trimming shortened V by 3 bases and J by 4 bases, and 16 bases separated the two germline ends. Germline values: CDR1 SGHAT, CDR2 FQNNGV. The CDR3 sequence is 15 residues long. CDR3 sequence reads: CASSFTDFPRYEQYF. CDR3 bases: TGTGCCAGCAGCTTTACGGATTTCCCTCGGTACGAGCAGTACTTC.

This clone was counted between two and nine times. V gene TRBV29-1 combines with J gene TRBJ2-3, with D possibly called TRBD1 or TRBD2 (5 bases each). The germline V gene encodes CDR1 SQVTM and CDR2 ANQGSEA. V lost 7 bases and J 2 bases, leaving 22 bases between the germline ends. CDR3 length: 16 amino acids. DNA for the CDR3: TGCAGCGGGGGACCTGAGCTTAGAGGCCCCACAGATACGCAGTATTTT. It yields the protein CSGGPELRGPTDTQYF.

The genes are TRBV5-6 and TRBJ1-2; D gene ambiguous. The CDR3 covers 12 residues. V lost 2 bases, J lost 3 bases, and 5 bases lay in between. The germline CDR1 and CDR2 sequences are SGHDT and YYEEEE. CDR3 region: CASSFRDYGYTF. CDR3 bases: TGTGCCAGCAGCTTCCGCGACTATGGCTACACCTTC.

CDR3 residues: CAWTVGKSGQPQHF. The CDR3 coding sequence is TGTGCCTGGACGGTCGGGAAATCAGGTCAGCCCCAGCATTTT. This rearrangement joins TRBV30 to TRBJ1-5; D not resolved. V lost 4 bases and J lost 6, with 16 bases in between. Germline CDR1 GTSNPN, CDR2 SVGIG (reference sequence). The CDR3 is made up of 14 amino acids.

V is TRBV18 and J is TRBJ1-2, with D maybe TRBD1 (5 bases). V lost 3 bases and J 8 bases, leaving 16 bases between the germline ends. CDR1 and CDR2 from the germline V gene are KGHSH and LQKENI. This CDR3 region has 14 residues. Here the CDR3 DNA reads TGTGCCAGCTCACCGACAGTCGCAGGAGGCGGCTACACCTTC. Protein sequence: CASSPTVAGGGYTF.

Points on this clone: Other DNA sequences within the sample encode an identical CDR3. V is TRBV28 and J is TRBJ1-5; D unresolved. The CDR3 has 11 residues. Germline CDR1 MDHEN, CDR2 SYDVKM. The V end was cut by 6 bases, the J end by 3 bases, with 3 bases between. This CDR3 reads CASSFNQPQHF. The CDR3 DNA follows: TGTGCCAGCAGCTTCAATCAGCCCCAGCATTTT.

This clone was recorded a few times. The chain is built from TRBV4-1 and TRBJ1-5, with 11 positions matching TRBD1. V dropped 1 base and J dropped 3; count of bases not matched to a gene: 8. The length of the CDR3 is 18 residues. CDR1 and CDR2 (germline): MGHRA, YSYEKL. The CDR3 nucleotides read TGCGCCAGCAGCCAAGGGGCTGGGACAGGGGGTTTCAATCAGCCCCAGCATTTT. Translating gives CASSQGAGTGGFNQPQHF.

The sample holds a few counts of this clone. V usage is TRBV4-1 and J usage is TRBJ2-3; D unclear. CDR1 is MGHRA, CDR2 YSYEKL, per germline. V was shortened by 0 bases and J by 6 bases, with 13 bases between the two germline ends. CDR3 size: 15 residues. CDR3 protein: CASSQDLGPGDTQYF. The CDR3 region has the DNA TGCGCCAGCAGCCAAGATCTTGGACCTGGGGATACGCAGTATTTT.

This clone occurred a few times. The chain is built from TRBV6-5 and TRBJ2-3, with 8 bases fitting TRBD1. Looked up from germline, CDR1 is MNHEY and CDR2 is SVGAGI. CDR3 length equals 16 residues. J lost 1 base, V lost 4 bases, and 7 bases had no gene match. CDR3 bases: TGTGCCAGCAGTTCTATTACGGGACAGGGCACAGATACGCAGTATTTT. It yields the protein CASSSITGQGTDTQYF.

This rearrangement joins TRBV15 to TRBJ2-3; tentatively, D is TRBD1 or TRBD2 (6 bases each). CDR3 length: 15 residues. Deletions cut 1 base from V and 3 bases from J, with 11 bases between. CDR1 and CDR2 (germline): LNHNV, YYDKDF (reference sequence). DNA of the CDR3: TGTGCCACCAGCAGAGTGGGGGGCTTGACAGATACGCAGTATTTT. Translated: CATSRVGGLTDTQYF.